This entry concerns a single TCR beta chain. Its antigen is as yet unknown. The sample is drawn from a study of cytomegalovirus exposure and HLA in healthy donors. The CDR3 spans 13 residues. The V gene lost 4 bases and the J gene lost 1 base, with 9 bases spanning the gap. In germline, CDR1 is SGHNT, CDR2 YYREEE (reference sequence). Here immunoSEQ multiplex PCR was the method, and the copy in TCRdb shows in-frame clones only, minus some. In the table there are about 220,000 clones, about 86% of which are singletons. Study results and limitations: The listing of roughly 160 TCR beta chains classed them as cytomegalovirus-associated.

The chain employs TRBV5-4 and TRBJ2-7, with D uncertain. This clonotype was obtained from a man younger than 35 in good health and CMV-seronegative. The sample was PBMCs. CDR3 residues: CASSPRGSYEQYF. DNA of the CDR3: TGTGCCAGCAGCCCCCGCGGTTCCTACGAGCAGTACTTC.